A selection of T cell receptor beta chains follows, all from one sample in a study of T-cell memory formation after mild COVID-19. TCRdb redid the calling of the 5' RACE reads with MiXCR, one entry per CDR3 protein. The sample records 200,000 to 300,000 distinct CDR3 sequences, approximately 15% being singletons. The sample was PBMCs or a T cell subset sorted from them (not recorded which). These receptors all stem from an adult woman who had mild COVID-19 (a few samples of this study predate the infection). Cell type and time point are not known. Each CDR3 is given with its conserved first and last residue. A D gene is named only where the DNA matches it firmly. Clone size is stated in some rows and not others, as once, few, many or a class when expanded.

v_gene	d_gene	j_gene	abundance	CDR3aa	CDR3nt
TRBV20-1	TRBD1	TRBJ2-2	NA	CSARTGGSTGELFF	TGCAGTGCGCGGACAGGGGGTTCGACCGGGGAGCTGTTTTTT
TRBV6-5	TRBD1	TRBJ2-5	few	CASSYDRVPETQYF	TGTGCCAGCAGTTACGACAGGGTGCCCGAGACCCAGTACTTC
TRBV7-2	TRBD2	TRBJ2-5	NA	CASSLGLASGSLQETQYF	TGTGCCAGCAGCTTAGGACTGGCTAGCGGGAGTCTACAAGAGACCCAGTACTTC
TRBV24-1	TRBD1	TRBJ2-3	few	CATSDPGQGVDTQYF	TGTGCCACCAGTGACCCGGGACAGGGCGTAGATACGCAGTATTTT
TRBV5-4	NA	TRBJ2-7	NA	CASSEAQGPRSF	TGTGCCAGCTCCGAGGCCCAGGGCCCAAGGAGCTTC
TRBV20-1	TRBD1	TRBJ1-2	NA	CSATQTTGVYGYTF	TGCAGTGCTACCCAAACGACAGGGGTCTATGGCTACACCTTC
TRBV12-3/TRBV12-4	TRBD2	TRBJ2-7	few	CASSLTGGPSYEQYF	TGTGCCAGCAGTTTAACGGGGGGACCATCCTACGAGCAGTACTTC
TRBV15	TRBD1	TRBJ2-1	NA	CATSAGTGSYNEQFF	TGTGCCACCTCAGCCGGGACAGGGTCATACAATGAGCAGTTCTTC
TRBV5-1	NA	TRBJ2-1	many	CASTLTRGSDEQFF	TGCGCCAGCACCCTGACTAGGGGGTCGGATGAGCAGTTCTTC
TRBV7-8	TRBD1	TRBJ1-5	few	CASSPQGAAPMPQHF	TGTGCCAGCAGCCCACAGGGGGCGGCTCCTATGCCCCAGCATTTT
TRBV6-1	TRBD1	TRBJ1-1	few	CASSGGQGKMNTEAFF	TGTGCCAGCAGTGGCGGACAGGGGAAAATGAACACTGAAGCTTTCTTT
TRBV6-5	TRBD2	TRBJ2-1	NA	CASSYTAGGRGEQFF	TGTGCCAGCAGTTACACAGCGGGGGGGAGGGGTGAGCAGTTCTTC
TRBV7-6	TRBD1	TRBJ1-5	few	CASSAGTGGQPQHF	TGTGCCAGCAGCGCCGGGACAGGCGGTCAGCCCCAGCATTTT
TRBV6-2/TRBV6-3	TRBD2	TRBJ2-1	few	CASSYGLAGGNLYNEQFF	TGTGCCAGCAGTTACGGGCTAGCGGGAGGTAATCTTTACAATGAGCAGTTCTTC
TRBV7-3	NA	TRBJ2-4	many	CASSSSGGNIQYF	TGTGCCAGCTCAAGTTCCGGTGGGAACATTCAGTACTTC
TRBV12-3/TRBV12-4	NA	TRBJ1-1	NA	CASSFSAGMVAEAFF	TGTGCCAGCAGTTTTTCGGCAGGGATGGTAGCTGAAGCTTTCTTT
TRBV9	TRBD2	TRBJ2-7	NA	CASSVVAGTYEQYF	TGTGCCAGCAGCGTAGTAGCGGGGACCTACGAGCAGTACTTC
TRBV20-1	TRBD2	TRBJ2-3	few	CSAPNRPGLAGHTDTQYF	TGCAGTGCACCCAACCGTCCGGGACTAGCGGGGCACACAGATACGCAGTATTTT
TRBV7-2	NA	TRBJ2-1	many	CASSRARLNEQFF	TGTGCCAGCAGCCGTGCGCGGCTCAATGAGCAGTTCTTC
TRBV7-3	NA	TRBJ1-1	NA	CASGQGGANTEAFF	TGTGCCAGTGGGCAGGGAGGAGCGAATACTGAAGCTTTCTTT